By share, the clone carrying this T cell receptor beta chain counts as medium-sized (0.01 to 0.1%). This sample was taken from a study of patients and donors after allogeneic stem cell transplantation. This CDR3 comprises 14 residues. V lost 2 bases, J lost 3 bases, and 9 bases lay in between. CDR1 is SGHNT, CDR2 YYREEE, per germline (reference sequence). TCRdb fed the RT-PCR reads into MiXCR, producing one record per CDR3 protein. Of about 1,300 distinct CDR3 sequences detected, approximately 5% appear once; the ten largest clones hold approximately 30%. The chain uses TRBV5-4 and TRBJ1-5; D remains unclear. The sequenced sample was blood, either unsorted or a sorted T cell fraction (not recorded which). This sequence was found in a human donor who was either an allogeneic HSCT recipient or a stem cell or donor lymphocyte infusion donor (not recorded which). It is not recorded whose cells these are; they may come from a transplant donor. CDR3 DNA: TGTGCCAGCAGCTTTCACGGTCCCAATCAGCCCCAGCATTTT. Residues: CASSFHGPNQPQHF.